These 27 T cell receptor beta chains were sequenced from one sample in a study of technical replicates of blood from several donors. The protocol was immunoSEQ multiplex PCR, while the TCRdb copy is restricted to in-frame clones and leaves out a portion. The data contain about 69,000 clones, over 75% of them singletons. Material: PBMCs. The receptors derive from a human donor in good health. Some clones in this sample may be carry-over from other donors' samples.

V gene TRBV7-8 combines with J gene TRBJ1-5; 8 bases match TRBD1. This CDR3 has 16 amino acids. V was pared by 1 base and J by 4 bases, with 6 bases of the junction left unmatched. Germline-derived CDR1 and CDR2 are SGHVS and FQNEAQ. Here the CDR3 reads CASSLGAGGLNQPQHF. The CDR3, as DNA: TGTGCCAGCAGCTTAGGGGCAGGGGGCTTGAATCAGCCCCAGCATTTT.

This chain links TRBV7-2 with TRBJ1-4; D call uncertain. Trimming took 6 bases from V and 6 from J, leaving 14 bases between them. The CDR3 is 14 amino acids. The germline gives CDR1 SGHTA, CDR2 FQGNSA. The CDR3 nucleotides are TGTGCCAGCAGGACGGAAATGGGAGATGAAAAACTGTTTTTT. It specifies CASRTEMGDEKLFF.

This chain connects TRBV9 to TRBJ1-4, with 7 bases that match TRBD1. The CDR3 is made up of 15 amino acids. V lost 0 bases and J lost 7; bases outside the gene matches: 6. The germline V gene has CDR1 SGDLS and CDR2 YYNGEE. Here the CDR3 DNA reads TGTGCCAGCAGCGTAGCGGACAGGACATTTGAAAAACTGTTTTTT. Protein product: CASSVADRTFEKLFF.

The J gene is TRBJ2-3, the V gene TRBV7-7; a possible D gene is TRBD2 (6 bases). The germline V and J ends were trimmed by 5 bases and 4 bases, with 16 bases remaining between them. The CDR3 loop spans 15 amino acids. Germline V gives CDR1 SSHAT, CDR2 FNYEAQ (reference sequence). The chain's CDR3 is CASSPTGSRADTQYF. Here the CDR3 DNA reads TGTGCCAGCAGCCCCACCGGGAGTCGGGCAGATACGCAGTATTTT.

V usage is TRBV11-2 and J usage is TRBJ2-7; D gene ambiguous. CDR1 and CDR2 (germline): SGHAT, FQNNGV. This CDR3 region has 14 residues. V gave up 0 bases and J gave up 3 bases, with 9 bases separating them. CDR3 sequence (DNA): TGTGCCAGCAGCTTAGATCGACACCGCTACGAGCAGTACTTC. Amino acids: CASSLDRHRYEQYF.

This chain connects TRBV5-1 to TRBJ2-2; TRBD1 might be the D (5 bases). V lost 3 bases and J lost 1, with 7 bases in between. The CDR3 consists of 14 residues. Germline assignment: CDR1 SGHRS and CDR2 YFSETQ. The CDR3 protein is CASSWTRNTGELFF. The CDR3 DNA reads TGCGCCAGCAGCTGGACACGGAACACCGGGGAGCTGTTTTTT.

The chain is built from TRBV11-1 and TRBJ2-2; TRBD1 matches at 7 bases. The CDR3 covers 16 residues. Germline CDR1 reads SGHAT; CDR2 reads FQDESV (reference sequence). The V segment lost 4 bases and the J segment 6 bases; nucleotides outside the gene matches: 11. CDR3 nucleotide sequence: TGTGCCAGCAGCTCCAACAGGGGAATGGGCCCCGGGGAGCTGTTTTTT. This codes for CASSSNRGMGPGELFF.

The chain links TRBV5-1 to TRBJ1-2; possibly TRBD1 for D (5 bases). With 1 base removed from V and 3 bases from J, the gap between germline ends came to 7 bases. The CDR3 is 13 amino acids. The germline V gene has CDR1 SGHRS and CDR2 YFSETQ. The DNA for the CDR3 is TGCGCCAGCAGCTTGCCGGGGGACTATGGCTACACCTTC. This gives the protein CASSLPGDYGYTF.

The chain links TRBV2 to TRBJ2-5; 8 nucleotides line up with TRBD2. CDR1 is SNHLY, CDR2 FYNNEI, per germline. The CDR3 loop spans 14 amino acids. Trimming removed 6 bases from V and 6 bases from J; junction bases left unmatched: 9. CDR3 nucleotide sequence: TGTGCCAGCAGAGTTACCGGGACTAGTAAGACCCAGTACTTC. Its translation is CASRVTGTSKTQYF.

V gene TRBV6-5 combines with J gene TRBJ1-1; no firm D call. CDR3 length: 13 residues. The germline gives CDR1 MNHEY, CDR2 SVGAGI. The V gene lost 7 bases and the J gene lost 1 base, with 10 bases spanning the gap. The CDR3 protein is CASNRDGNTEAFF. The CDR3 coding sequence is TGTGCCAGCAACCGGGATGGGAACACTGAAGCTTTCTTT.

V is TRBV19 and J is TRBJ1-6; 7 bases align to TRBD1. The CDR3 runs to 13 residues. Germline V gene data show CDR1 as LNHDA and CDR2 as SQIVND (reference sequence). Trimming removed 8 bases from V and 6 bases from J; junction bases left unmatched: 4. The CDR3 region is CASSGTANSPLHF. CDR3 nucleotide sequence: TGTGCCAGTTCCGGGACAGCTAATTCACCCCTCCACTTT.

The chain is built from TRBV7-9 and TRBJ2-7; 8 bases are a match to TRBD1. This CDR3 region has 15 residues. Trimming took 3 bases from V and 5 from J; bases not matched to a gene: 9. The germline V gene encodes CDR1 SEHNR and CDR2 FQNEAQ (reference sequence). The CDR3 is CASSLRQGYRHEQYF. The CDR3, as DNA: TGTGCCAGCAGCTTGAGACAGGGGTATCGCCACGAGCAGTACTTC.

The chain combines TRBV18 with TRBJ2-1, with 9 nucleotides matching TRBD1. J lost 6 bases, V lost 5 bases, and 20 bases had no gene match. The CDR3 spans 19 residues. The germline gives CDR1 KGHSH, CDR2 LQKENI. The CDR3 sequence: CASSLTGQGFKDYPNEQFF. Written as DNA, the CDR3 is TGTGCCAGCTCATTAACGGGACAGGGTTTTAAGGATTATCCCAATGAGCAGTTCTTC.

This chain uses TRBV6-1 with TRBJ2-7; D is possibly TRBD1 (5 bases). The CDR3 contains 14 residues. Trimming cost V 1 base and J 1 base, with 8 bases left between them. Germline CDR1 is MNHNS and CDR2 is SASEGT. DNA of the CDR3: TGTGCCAGCAGTGAAGGACAGATGTCCTACGAGCAGTACTTC. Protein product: CASSEGQMSYEQYF.

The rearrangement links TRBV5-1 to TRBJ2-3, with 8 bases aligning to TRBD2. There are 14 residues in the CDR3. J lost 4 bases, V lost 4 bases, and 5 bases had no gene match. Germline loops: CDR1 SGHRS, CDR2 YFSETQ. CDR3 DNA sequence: TGCGCCAGCAGCACGGGACTAGTCTCAGATACGCAGTATTTT. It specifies CASSTGLVSDTQYF.

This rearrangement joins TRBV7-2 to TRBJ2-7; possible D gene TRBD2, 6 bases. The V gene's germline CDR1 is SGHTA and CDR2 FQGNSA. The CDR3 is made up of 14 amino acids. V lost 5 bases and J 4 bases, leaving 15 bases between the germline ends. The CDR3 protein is CASSTGLQRYEQYF. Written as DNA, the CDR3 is TGTGCCAGCAGCACGGGACTCCAAAGGTACGAGCAGTACTTC. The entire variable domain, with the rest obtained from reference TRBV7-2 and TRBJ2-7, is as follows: GAGVSQSPSNKVTEKGKDVELRCDPISGHTALYWYRQSLGQGLEFLIYFQGNSAPDKSGLPSDRFSAERTGGSVSTLTIQRTQQEDSAVYLCASSTGLQRYEQYFGPGTRLTVT.

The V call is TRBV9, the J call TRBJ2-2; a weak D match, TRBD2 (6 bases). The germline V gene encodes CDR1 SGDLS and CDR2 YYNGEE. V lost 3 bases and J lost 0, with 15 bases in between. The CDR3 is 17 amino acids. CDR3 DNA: TGTGCCAGCAGCGAAGCTTACGGGAGCTCGAACACCGGGGAGCTGTTTTTT. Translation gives CASSEAYGSSNTGELFF.

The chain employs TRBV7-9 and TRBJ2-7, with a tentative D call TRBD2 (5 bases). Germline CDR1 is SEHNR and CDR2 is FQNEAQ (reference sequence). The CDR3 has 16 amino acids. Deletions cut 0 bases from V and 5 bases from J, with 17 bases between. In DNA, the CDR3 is TGTGCCAGCAGCTTAGCTAGCGCTACCTCCATGGACGAGCAGTACTTC. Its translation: CASSLASATSMDEQYF.

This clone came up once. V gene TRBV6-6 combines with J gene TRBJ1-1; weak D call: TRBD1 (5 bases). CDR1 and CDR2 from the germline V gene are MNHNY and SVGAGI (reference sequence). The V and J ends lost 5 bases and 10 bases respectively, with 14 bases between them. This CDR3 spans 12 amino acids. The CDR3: CASSGGATRAFF. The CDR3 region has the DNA TGTGCCAGCAGTGGCGGGGCAACGCGAGCTTTCTTT.

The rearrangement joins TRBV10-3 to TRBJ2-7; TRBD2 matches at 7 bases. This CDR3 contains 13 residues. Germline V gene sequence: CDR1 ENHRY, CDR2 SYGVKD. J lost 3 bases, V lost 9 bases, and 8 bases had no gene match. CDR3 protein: CAIWGGMVYEQYF. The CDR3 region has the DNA TGTGCCATATGGGGGGGGATGGTCTACGAGCAGTACTTC.

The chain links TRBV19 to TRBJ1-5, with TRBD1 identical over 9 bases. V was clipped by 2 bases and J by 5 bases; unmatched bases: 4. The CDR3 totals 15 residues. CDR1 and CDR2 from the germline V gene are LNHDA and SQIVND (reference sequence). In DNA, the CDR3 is TGTGCCAGTAGTATATTACAGGGGGCCGATCAGCCCCAGCATTTT. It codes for CASSILQGADQPQHF. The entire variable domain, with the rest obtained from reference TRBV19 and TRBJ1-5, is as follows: DGGITQSPKYLFRKEGQNVTLSCEQNLNHDAMYWYRQDPGQGLRLIYYSQIVNDFQKGDIAEGYSVSREKKESFPLTVTSAQKNPTAFYLCASSILQGADQPQHFGDGTRLSIL.

The CDR3 DNA is TGCAGCGCGTCGGACGGGGGACGCGATTCACCCCTCCACTTT. This encodes CSASDGGRDSPLHF. The chain employs TRBV29-1 and TRBJ1-6; D is possibly TRBD1 (5 bases). Per the germline V gene, CDR1 is SQVTM and CDR2 is ANQGSEA. CDR3 length: 14 residues. The V and J ends lost 7 bases and 8 bases respectively, with 18 bases between them.

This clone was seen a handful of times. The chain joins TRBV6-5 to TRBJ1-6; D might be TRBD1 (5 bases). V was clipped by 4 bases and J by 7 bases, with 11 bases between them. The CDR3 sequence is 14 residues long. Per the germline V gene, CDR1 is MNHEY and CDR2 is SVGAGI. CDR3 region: CASSSRGENSPLHF. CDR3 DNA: TGTGCCAGCAGTTCGCGGGGCGAAAATTCACCCCTCCACTTT.

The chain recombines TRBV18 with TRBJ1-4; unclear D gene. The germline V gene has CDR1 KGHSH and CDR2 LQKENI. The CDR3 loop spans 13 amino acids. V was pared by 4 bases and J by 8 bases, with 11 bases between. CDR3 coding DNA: TGTGCCAGCTCACGGTCAGGCTCGGAAAAACTGTTTTTT. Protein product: CASSRSGSEKLFF.

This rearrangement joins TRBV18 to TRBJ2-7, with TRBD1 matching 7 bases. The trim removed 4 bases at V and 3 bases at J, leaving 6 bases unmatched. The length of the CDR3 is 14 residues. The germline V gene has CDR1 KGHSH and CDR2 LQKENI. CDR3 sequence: CASSLTTGNYEQYF. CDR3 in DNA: TGTGCCAGCTCACTAACGACAGGGAACTACGAGCAGTACTTC.

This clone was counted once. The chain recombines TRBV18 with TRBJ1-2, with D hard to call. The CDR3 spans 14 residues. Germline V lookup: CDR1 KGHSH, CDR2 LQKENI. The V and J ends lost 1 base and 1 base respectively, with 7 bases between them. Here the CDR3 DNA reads TGTGCCAGCTCACCACTCAACATTAACTATGGCTACACCTTC. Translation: CASSPLNINYGYTF.

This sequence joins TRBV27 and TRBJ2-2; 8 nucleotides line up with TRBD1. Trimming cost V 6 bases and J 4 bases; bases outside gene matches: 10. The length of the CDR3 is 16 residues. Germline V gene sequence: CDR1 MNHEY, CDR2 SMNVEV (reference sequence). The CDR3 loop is CASRPGQGVGTGELFF. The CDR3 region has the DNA TGTGCCAGCAGACCTGGACAGGGCGTCGGCACCGGGGAGCTGTTTTTT.